The clone carrying this T cell receptor (beta chain) was recorded many times. The antigen remains undetermined. The entry originates in a study of identical twins. Findings of the study overall: Models predicted too little out-of-frame TCR alpha sharing in monozygotic twins.

The germline gives CDR1 SGHTA, CDR2 FQGNSA. This CDR3 comprises 15 residues. V lost 7 bases and J lost 6, with 20 bases in between. A universal primer site was added by template switching, and unique molecular identifiers were carried by the cDNA. TCRdb re-called the 5' RACE reads through MiXCR, storing one row per CDR3 protein. The table lists approximately 690,000 distinct CDR3 sequences, 6% to 6.5% of them singletons. The chain employs TRBV7-2 and TRBJ2-3; D is uncertain. Material for sequencing was naive T cells sorted from blood. The sequence derives from a young man in good health. In DNA form, the CDR3 reads TGTGCCAGCACCCCCGTTGGTGGACCCGCGGATACGCAGTATTTT. Protein: CASTPVGGPADTQYF.